This T cell receptor beta chain is drawn from a study of OX40 agonist ivuxolimab in advanced cancers. Regarding this clone: No antigen is known for it.

The repertoire was sequenced with immunoSEQ multiplex PCR; TCRdb's copy has only in-frame clones and lacks some. The profile shows approximately 77,000 clones, roughly nine tenths of them singletons. J gave up 3 bases and V 4 bases, and 8 bases lay outside the gene matches. This CDR3 is 15 amino acids long. Germline CDR1 SGHAT, CDR2 FQNNGV. Whole-study findings and limits: Not determined was the antigen specificity of the expanded peripheral T cells.

The source was CD4+ or CD8+ T cells sorted from blood, collected in a trial of the OX40 agonist ivuxolimab. This TCR derives from an adult with an advanced solid tumor such as melanoma, head and neck, liver or kidney cancer. The rearrangement links TRBV11-2 to TRBJ2-7; 8 bases match TRBD2. The CDR3 bases are TGTGCCAGCAGCTCTAGTGGCAGCGGGAGCTACGAGCAGTACTTC. Protein product: CASSSSGSGSYEQYF. Filled out from reference TRBV11-2 and TRBJ2-7, the complete variable domain reads EAGVAQSPRYKIIEKRQSVAFWCNPISGHATLYWYQQILGQGPKLLIQFQNNGVVDDSQLPKDRFSAERLKGVDSTLKIQPAKLEDSAVYLCASSSSGSGSYEQYFGPGTRLTVT.